This record looks at one TCR beta chain sequence and its context. Its antigen remains unknown. The unexposed donors gave CD4+ T cells in 2011-2018, prior to COVID-19. The cells were cultured for 10 days before CD4+ T cells were isolated. Cells permitting, SARS-CoV-2 S/N and four cold-coronavirus spikes were tested on unexposed-donor CD4+ T cells. Half the medium was replaced with IL-2 medium on days 3 and 7. This record comes from a study of CD4 T cells in relation to SARS-CoV-2 and coronaviruses. Turning to the study itself: ViraFEST: roughly 10-day antigen culture of PBMCs, then TCR beta CDR3 sequencing.

Profiled with immunoSEQ multiplex PCR; TCRdb holds only in-frame clones, not every one. Among under 25,000 clones listed, approximately 78% were seen once. The V and J ends lost 3 bases and 3 bases respectively, with 17 bases between them. Germline V gene lookup returns CDR1 KGHSH and CDR2 LQKENI. This CDR3 is 16 amino acids long. The clonotype originates from a human donor in good health. Sequencing was performed on CD4+ T cells from PBMCs, cultured in vitro. V is TRBV18 and J is TRBJ1-2; no firm D call. CDR3 coding DNA: TGTGCCAGCTCACCGAATTTTAGGACGGGGTACTATGGCTACACCTTC. Its translation: CASSPNFRTGYYGYTF.